This T cell receptor (beta chain) was sequenced during a study of T-cell memory formation after mild COVID-19. Whole-study findings and limits: CD4/CD8 balance characterized clones contracting day 15 to 85, and CD4+ skew characterized later expanders.

TCR alpha and TCR beta cDNA libraries with sample barcodes and UMIs came from 5'RACE using constant-segment primers. TCRdb redid the calling of the 5' RACE reads with MiXCR, one entry per CDR3 protein. Of hundreds of thousands of distinct CDR3 sequences listed, approximately 20% were seen once; the top ten hold 7.5% to 10%. CDR3 length equals 14 residues. CDR1 is KGHSH, CDR2 LQKENI, per germline. V lost 2 bases, J lost 2 bases, and 10 bases lay in between. This clonotype was counted at least ten times. Its antigen is undetermined. The rearrangement joins TRBV18 to TRBJ2-7; D not certain. Sequencing was performed on PBMCs or a T cell subset sorted from them (not recorded which). The clonotype originates from an adult woman who had mild COVID-19 (a few samples of this study predate the infection). Cell type and time point are not known. The CDR3 reads CASSPGESPYEQYF. CDR3 coding DNA: TGTGCCAGCTCACCAGGAGAGAGTCCCTACGAGCAGTACTTC.